This paragraph reports one TCR beta chain. With 10 bases removed from V and 4 bases from J, the gap between germline ends came to 16 bases. Looked up from germline, CDR1 is MNHNS and CDR2 is SASEGT. The CDR3 runs 13 residues. The sample belongs to a study of neoadjuvant nivolumab and ipilimumab in lung cancer. The assay was immunoSEQ multiplex PCR, and TCRdb's table has in-frame clones only and misses some. The sample includes around 7,500 clones, 89% seen only once; the top ten take 2.4%. The sequencing here drew on tumor tissue, taken after neoadjuvant nivolumab, alone or with ipilimumab, at or shortly before surgery. This TCR was recovered from an adult with non-small cell lung cancer. Some clones in this sample may be carry-over from other donors' samples. The V gene is TRBV6-1, the J gene TRBJ1-2; perhaps TRBD1 as D (6 bases). CDR3 sequence: CATGTLGFYGYTF. CDR3 sequence (DNA): TGTGCCACCGGGACACTCGGCTTCTATGGCTACACCTTC.